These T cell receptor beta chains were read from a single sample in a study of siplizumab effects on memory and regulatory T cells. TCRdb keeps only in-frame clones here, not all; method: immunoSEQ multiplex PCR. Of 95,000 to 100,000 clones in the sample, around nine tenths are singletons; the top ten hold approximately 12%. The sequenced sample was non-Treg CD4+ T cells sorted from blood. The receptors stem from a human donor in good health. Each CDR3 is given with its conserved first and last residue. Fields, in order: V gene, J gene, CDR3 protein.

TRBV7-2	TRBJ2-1	CASSLMAGGLTIYNEQFF
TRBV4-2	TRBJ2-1	CASRGTGAGEQFF
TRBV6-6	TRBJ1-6	CASRGGQGVDSPLHF
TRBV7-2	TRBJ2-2	CASSSGRNTGELFF
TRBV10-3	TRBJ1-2	CAIKGASFTVNYGYTF
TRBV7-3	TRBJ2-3	CASSLRAGSQDTQYF
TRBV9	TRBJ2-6	CASSTNSRPPPNTGANVLTF
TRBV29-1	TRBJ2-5	CSVVWSFETQYF
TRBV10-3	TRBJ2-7	CAISWTVRTSGSNEQYF
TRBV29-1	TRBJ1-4	CSVLKTGAEEKLFF
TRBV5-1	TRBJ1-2	CASSSGTGTTYTF
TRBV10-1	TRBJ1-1	CASSDRPMNTEAFF
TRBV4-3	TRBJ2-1	CASSQEPVAGVGNEQFF
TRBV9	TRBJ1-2	CASSQPGTGRGYTF
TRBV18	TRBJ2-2	CASSPRGNTGELFF
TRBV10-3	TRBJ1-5	CAISESNQPQHF
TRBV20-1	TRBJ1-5	CSGGDVQPQHF
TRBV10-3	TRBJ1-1	CAIMGTARGTEAFF
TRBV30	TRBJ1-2	CAWSRQVSYGYTF
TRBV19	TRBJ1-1	CASSMGQANTEAFF
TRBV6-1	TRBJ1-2	CASSEEYDRGHYGYTF
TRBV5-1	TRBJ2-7	CASRRGGDSYEQYF
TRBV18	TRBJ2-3	CASSRLRDTQYF
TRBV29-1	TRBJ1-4	CSVDNTGGREKLFF
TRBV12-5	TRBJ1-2	CASGEGALYGYTF
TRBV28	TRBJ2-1	CASSLEQGHDEQFF
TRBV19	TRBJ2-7	CASSINGQFSYEQYF
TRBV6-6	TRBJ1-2	CASSYSEVNYGYTF
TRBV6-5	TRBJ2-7	CASKFQRDLAYEQYF
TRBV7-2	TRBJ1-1	CASLSTANTEAFF
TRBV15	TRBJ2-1	CATSRGTSGIPHHRLSSYNEQFF
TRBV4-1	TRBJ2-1	CASSQSSFAVEQFF